Listed here are 30 T cell receptor beta chains from one sample, sequenced in a study of blood T cell repertoires in COVID-19. Sequenced by immunoSEQ multiplex PCR; TCRdb stores in-frame clones only, minus some. This sample has some 200,000 clones, with approximately 85% found just once. Sequences were obtained from PBMCs or T cells enriched from blood (not recorded which). The origin of the receptors is a man in his forties or fifties who had recovered from COVID-19.

This chain uses TRBV13 with TRBJ1-5; 7 nucleotides match TRBD1. Germline CDR1 PRHDT, CDR2 FYEKMQ (reference sequence). V shed 3 bases and J 3 bases; nucleotides not matched to a gene: 2. This CDR3 has 14 amino acids. The CDR3 DNA is TGTGCCAGCAGCTTGGGACAGTACAATCAGCCCCAGCATTTT. This codes for CASSLGQYNQPQHF.

The chain joins TRBV9 to TRBJ2-1; TRBD2 aligns across 15 bases. The junction had 2 bases not matched to a gene; V was cut back by 3 bases and J by 1 base. In germline, CDR1 is SGDLS, CDR2 YYNGEE. The CDR3 spans 17 residues. The CDR3 DNA is TGTGCCAGCAGCGAGGGACTAGCGGGAGGATCCTACAATGAGCAGTTCTTC. Encoded protein: CASSEGLAGGSYNEQFF.

The chain joins TRBV5-1 to TRBJ2-7; D call uncertain. The CDR3 contains 15 residues. The germline V gene has CDR1 SGHRS and CDR2 YFSETQ. Trimming left V 0 bases short and J 5 bases short, with 15 bases between. The CDR3 sequence: CASSLAGSSSDEQYV. CDR3 DNA: TGCGCCAGCAGCTTGGCCGGTAGCAGCTCTGACGAGCAGTACGTC.

The chain combines TRBV10-3 with TRBJ1-1; 10 bases match TRBD1. The CDR3 is 15 residues long. The junction had 8 bases not matched to a gene; V was cut back by 9 bases and J by 1 base. Germline V gives CDR1 ENHRY, CDR2 SYGVKD. This chain's CDR3 is CAIRQGAVGNTEAFF. CDR3 bases: TGTGCCATTCGACAGGGGGCTGTGGGGAACACTGAAGCTTTCTTT.

V gene TRBV18 combines with J gene TRBJ1-3; perhaps TRBD1 as D (6 bases). The V end was cut by 3 bases, the J end by 8 bases, with 14 bases between. Germline V gives CDR1 KGHSH, CDR2 LQKENI. The CDR3 is 14 amino acids. CDR3 nucleotides: TGTGCCAGCTCACCGGACACCCGACAGGACACCATATATTTT. It translates to CASSPDTRQDTIYF.

This clone was seen a single time. The identical CDR3 is also encoded by other nucleotide sequences in the sample. The genes are TRBV18 and TRBJ1-3; the match to TRBD1 covers 8 bases. V lost 3 bases, J lost 4 bases, and 2 bases stayed unmatched. The length of the CDR3 is 14 residues. Germline V gene sequence: CDR1 KGHSH, CDR2 LQKENI. CDR3 nucleotide sequence: TGTGCCAGCTCACCGACAGGGGACGGAAACACCATATATTTT. Its protein product is CASSPTGDGNTIYF.

In its sample, this clone was seen a few times. V gene TRBV6-5 combines with J gene TRBJ1-1; D gene ambiguous. This CDR3 spans 15 amino acids. V dropped 0 bases and J dropped 4 bases, with 12 bases sitting between them. The V gene's germline CDR1 is MNHEY and CDR2 SVGAGI. This chain's CDR3 is CASSYSSRGSTEAFF. DNA for the CDR3: TGTGCCAGCAGTTACTCGAGCCGGGGATCCACTGAAGCTTTCTTT.

V gene TRBV28 combines with J gene TRBJ1-1, with D maybe TRBD1 (6 bases). V gave up 8 bases and J gave up 11 bases, with 15 bases separating them. The germline V gene has CDR1 MDHEN and CDR2 SYDVKM. This CDR3 spans 11 amino acids. Here the CDR3 reads CASRGGAGAFF. The CDR3 DNA is TGTGCCAGCCGTGGGGGGGCTGGGGCTTTCTTT.

The V and J genes are TRBV27 and TRBJ2-3, with 7 bases aligning to TRBD2. The germline gives CDR1 MNHEY, CDR2 SMNVEV (reference sequence). The V and J ends lost 3 bases and 9 bases, in that order; junction bases with no gene match: 9. The CDR3 spans 14 residues. Written as DNA, the CDR3 is TGTGCCAGCAGTTTCCAGAAGGTTAGCGGGACGCAGTATTTT. It translates to CASSFQKVSGTQYF.

The chain recombines TRBV19 with TRBJ2-7; tentative D call: TRBD1 (6 bases). Germline lookup yields CDR1 LNHDA and CDR2 SQIVND (reference sequence). The CDR3 loop spans 15 amino acids. V lost 2 bases to trimming and J lost 3 bases, with 14 bases between them. CDR3 amino acids: CASSITAGVNYEQYF. CDR3 sequence (DNA): TGTGCCAGTAGTATAACAGCAGGGGTAAACTACGAGCAGTACTTC.

The gene calls are TRBV5-1 and TRBJ2-7; D gene ambiguous. Trimming removed 3 bases from V and 7 bases from J, with 14 bases in between. The CDR3 is 13 residues long. Germline CDR1 reads SGHRS; CDR2 reads YFSETQ. The CDR3 region has the DNA TGCGCCAGCAGCTATTCCCTGGCGGAGGAGCAGTACTTC. Translated: CASSYSLAEEQYF.

Here the CDR3 DNA reads TGTGCCAGCAGTATACAGGTAGCCTACGAGCAGTACGTC. Protein sequence: CASSIQVAYEQYV. The V call is TRBV2, the J call TRBJ2-7; possibly TRBD1 for D (5 bases). Germline-derived CDR1 and CDR2 are SNHLY and FYNNEI. Trimming removed 5 bases from V and 2 bases from J, with 10 bases in between. The CDR3 spans 13 residues.

A few counts support this clone. The V and J genes are TRBV7-2 and TRBJ2-6; 12 bases are shared with TRBD1. Germline values: CDR1 SGHTA, CDR2 FQGNSA. The junction had 6 bases not matched to a gene; V was cut back by 4 bases and J by 5 bases. The CDR3 is 17 residues long. The CDR3 here is CASSSQGQGAWANVLTF. The CDR3, as DNA: TGTGCCAGCAGCTCCCAGGGACAGGGGGCCTGGGCCAACGTCCTGACTTTC.

V and J are TRBV12-3 or TRBV12-4 and TRBJ1-1; D gene uncertain. This CDR3 spans 11 amino acids. V gave up 10 bases and J gave up 0 bases, with 6 bases separating them. CDR3 protein: CAIFLNTEAFF. The CDR3 DNA is TGTGCCATCTTTCTGAACACTGAAGCTTTCTTT.

This chain joins TRBV6-5 and TRBJ2-7, with D maybe TRBD1 (5 bases). Germline V gives CDR1 MNHEY, CDR2 SVGAGI. Trimming stripped 7 bases from V and 3 bases from J, with 13 bases between. There are 13 residues in the CDR3. The DNA of the CDR3 is TGTGCCAGCAATACCGGCAGGGTCTACGAGCAGTACGTC. Protein sequence: CASNTGRVYEQYV.

The chain joins TRBV12-3 or TRBV12-4 to TRBJ2-2; D gene ambiguous. V lost 3 bases, J lost 8 bases, and 7 bases lay in between. This CDR3 is built from 12 residues. The CDR3 here is CASSFFPGELFF. In DNA form, the CDR3 reads TGTGCCAGCAGTTTTTTTCCGGGGGAGCTGTTTTTT.

This chain uses TRBV6-5 with TRBJ2-5; a possible D gene is TRBD1 (6 bases). Trimming took off 0 bases at V and 9 bases at J, with 14 bases between the two ends. Germline V gene sequence: CDR1 MNHEY, CDR2 SVGAGI. This CDR3 spans 14 amino acids. Here the CDR3 DNA reads TGTGCCAGCAGTTACTCGAGGCAGGGGCCAGCCCAGTACTTC. Its translation is CASSYSRQGPAQYF.

This clone was seen a handful of times. The genes are TRBV5-4 and TRBJ1-1, with TRBD1 matching 10 bases. V lost 4 bases, J lost 4 bases, and 7 bases stayed unmatched. The CDR3 runs to 15 residues. Germline V gene data show CDR1 as SGHNT and CDR2 as YYREEE (reference sequence). The CDR3 nucleotides are TGTGCCAGCAGCACTCCGGGACAGGGGAGCACTGAAGCTTTCTTT. It codes for CASSTPGQGSTEAFF.

The chain carries TRBV15 and TRBJ1-1; perhaps TRBD1 as D (5 bases). The CDR3 has 14 amino acids. Trimming cost V 0 bases and J 3 bases, with 8 bases left between them. Germline V lookup: CDR1 LNHNV, CDR2 YYDKDF (reference sequence). In nucleotides, the CDR3 is TGTGCCACCAGCAGAGAAGCGGGGGACACTGAAGCTTTCTTT. It specifies CATSREAGDTEAFF.

The rearrangement joins TRBV7-9 to TRBJ2-1; 7 bases are a match to TRBD1. CDR1 SEHNR and CDR2 FQNEAQ come from the germline V gene (reference sequence). V dropped 5 bases and J dropped 4; count of bases not matched to a gene: 5. The CDR3 loop spans 14 amino acids. The CDR3 loop is CASSGQDRYNEQFF. CDR3 sequence (DNA): TGTGCCAGCAGCGGACAGGACAGATACAATGAGCAGTTCTTC.

The V and J genes are TRBV6-5 and TRBJ2-2; TRBD1 matches 7 bases. J was trimmed by 4 bases and V by 0 bases; bases with no gene match: 2. Germline V gene lookup returns CDR1 MNHEY and CDR2 SVGAGI. CDR3 length: 15 residues. CDR3 bases: TGTGCCAGCAGTTACTCGGCAGGGGGCACCGGGGAGCTGTTTTTT. Its protein product is CASSYSAGGTGELFF.

The chain links TRBV27 to TRBJ1-2; D perhaps matches TRBD1 (5 bases). The germline V gene encodes CDR1 MNHEY and CDR2 SMNVEV (reference sequence). Deletions cut 4 bases from V and 5 bases from J, with 11 bases between. There are 13 residues in the CDR3. CDR3 amino acids: CASSSSQGYGYTF. The CDR3 DNA follows: TGTGCCAGCAGTTCGAGTCAGGGTTATGGCTACACCTTC.

This chain connects TRBV3-1 (or the pseudogene TRBV3-2) to TRBJ1-2; D remains unclear. Germline values: CDR1 LGHDT, CDR2 YNNKEL (reference sequence). The CDR3 spans 14 residues. Trimming removed 1 base at V and 4 bases at J, with 10 bases between. CDR3 nucleotides: TGTGCCAGCAGCCAAGCGCAGGCCTTCTATGGCTACACCTTC. It is translated as CASSQAQAFYGYTF.

This sequence joins TRBV12-3 or TRBV12-4 and TRBJ1-1; 7 nucleotides align to TRBD1. Trimming took 4 bases from V and 1 from J; bases not matched to a gene: 0. This CDR3 contains 13 residues. The CDR3 spells CASSWDRNTEAFF. CDR3 in DNA: TGTGCCAGCAGTTGGGACAGGAACACTGAAGCTTTCTTT.

The V call is TRBV6-5, the J call TRBJ2-2, with TRBD2 matching 9 bases. Trimming removed 4 bases from V and 6 bases from J; junction bases left unmatched: 9. CDR1 and CDR2 (germline): MNHEY, SVGAGI. This CDR3 has 16 residues. The DNA of the CDR3 is TGTGCCAGCAGTTTCCTTAGCGGGAGAATGGCCGGGGAGCTGTTTTTT. Amino acids: CASSFLSGRMAGELFF.

The chain couples TRBV5-8 to TRBJ2-5; TRBD2 agrees at 8 bases. V was clipped by 5 bases and J by 4 bases; unmatched bases: 10. The CDR3 runs to 15 residues. Per germline, CDR1 SGHTS and CDR2 YDEGEE. The CDR3: CASRREGHVLETQYF. As DNA, the CDR3 is TGTGCCAGCAGACGGGAGGGCCATGTTTTAGAGACCCAGTACTTC.

V and J are TRBV6-2 or TRBV6-3 and TRBJ1-2; D is ambiguous. V was trimmed by 5 bases and J by 4 bases, leaving 23 bases between them. The CDR3 covers 17 residues. Germline V gene data show CDR1 as MNHEY and CDR2 as SVGEGT. CDR3 sequence: CASSPAGGLEAGYGYTF. CDR3 nucleotide sequence: TGTGCCAGCAGTCCCGCGGGCGGACTTGAGGCTGGCTATGGCTACACCTTC.

The chain links TRBV19 to TRBJ1-4, with 10 positions matching TRBD1. The germline CDR1 and CDR2 sequences are LNHDA and SQIVND (reference sequence). The CDR3 consists of 15 residues. V gave up 4 bases and J gave up 7 bases; unmatched junction bases: 6. DNA for the CDR3: TGTGCCAGTAGTACCGGGACAGGGGTCCGTGAAAAACTGTTTTTT. Translation gives CASSTGTGVREKLFF.

The chain links TRBV7-7 to TRBJ2-5; TRBD2 agrees at 7 bases. The V gene's germline CDR1 is SSHAT and CDR2 FNYEAQ (reference sequence). The CDR3 extends over 16 amino acids. V trimming: 5 bases; J trimming: 5 bases; junction bases outside the gene matches: 14. DNA for the CDR3: TGTGCCAGCAGCGTAGGGACTGGGGGGGACGGGGAGACCCAGTACTTC. Protein product: CASSVGTGGDGETQYF.

This chain uses TRBV7-2 with TRBJ2-1, with D perhaps matching TRBD1 (6 bases). The CDR3 runs to 18 residues. V was clipped by 2 bases and J by 4 bases, with 21 bases between them. Germline-derived CDR1 and CDR2 are SGHTA and FQGNSA. CDR3 residues: CASSLFLGQGTIYNEQFF. CDR3 coding DNA: TGTGCCAGCAGCTTATTTTTAGGGCAGGGGACGATTTACAATGAGCAGTTCTTC.